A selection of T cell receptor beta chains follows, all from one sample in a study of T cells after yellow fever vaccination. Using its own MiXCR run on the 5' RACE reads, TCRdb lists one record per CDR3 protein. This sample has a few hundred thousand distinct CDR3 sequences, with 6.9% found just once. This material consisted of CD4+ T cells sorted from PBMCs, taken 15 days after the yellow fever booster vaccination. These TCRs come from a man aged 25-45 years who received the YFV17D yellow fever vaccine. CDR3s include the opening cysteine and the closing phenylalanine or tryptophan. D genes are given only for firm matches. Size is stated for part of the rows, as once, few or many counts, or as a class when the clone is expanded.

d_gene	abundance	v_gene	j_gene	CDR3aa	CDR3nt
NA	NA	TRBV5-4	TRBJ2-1	CASSFGWGSHNEQFF	TGTGCCAGCAGCTTCGGATGGGGGTCCCACAATGAGCAGTTCTTC
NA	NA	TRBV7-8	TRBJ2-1	CASSARGWGEQFF	TGTGCCAGCAGCGCCCGCGGGTGGGGTGAGCAGTTCTTC
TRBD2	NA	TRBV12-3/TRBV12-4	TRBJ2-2	CASYIGTSGRIVGELFF	TGTGCCAGCTACATAGGGACTAGCGGGAGAATCGTCGGGGAGCTGTTTTTT
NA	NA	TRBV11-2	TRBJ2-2	CASSLTSGELFF	TGTGCCAGCAGCTTAACGTCCGGGGAGCTGTTTTTT
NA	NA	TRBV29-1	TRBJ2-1	CSASVGGTNEQFF	TGCAGCGCCTCGGTTGGCGGAACAAATGAGCAGTTCTTC
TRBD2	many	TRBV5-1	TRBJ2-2	CASIRERGTGELFF	TGCGCCAGCATACGGGAGCGGGGCACCGGGGAGCTGTTTTTT
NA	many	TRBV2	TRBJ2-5	CASSEWETQYF	TGTGCCAGCAGTGAATGGGAGACCCAGTACTTC
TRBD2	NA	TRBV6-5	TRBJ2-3	CASSTYRTRGADTQYF	TGTGCCAGCAGTACCTACAGGACTAGGGGAGCAGATACGCAGTATTTT
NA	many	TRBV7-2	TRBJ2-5	CASSLQGGLLETQYF	TGTGCCAGCAGCCTACAGGGCGGCCTACTAGAGACCCAGTACTTC
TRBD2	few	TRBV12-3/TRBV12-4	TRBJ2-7	CASTLLSGRNYEQYF	TGTGCCAGCACCCTGCTAAGCGGGAGAAACTACGAGCAGTACTTC
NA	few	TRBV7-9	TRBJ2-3	CASSYTPDRGDTQYF	TGTGCCAGCAGCTATACGCCGGACCGGGGAGATACGCAGTATTTT
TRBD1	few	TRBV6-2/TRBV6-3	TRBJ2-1	CASSNRDRANNEQFF	TGTGCCAGCAGTAACCGGGACAGGGCTAACAATGAGCAGTTCTTC
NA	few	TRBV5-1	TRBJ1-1	CASSPLTGTEAFF	TGCGCCAGCAGCCCATTGACGGGGACTGAAGCTTTCTTT
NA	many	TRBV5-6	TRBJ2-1	CASSSVGPLINEQFF	TGTGCCAGCAGCTCCGTGGGGCCACTTATTAATGAGCAGTTCTTC
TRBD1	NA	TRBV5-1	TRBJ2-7	CASRPAYRGSYEQYF	TGCGCCAGCAGACCTGCGTACAGGGGCTCCTACGAGCAGTACTTC
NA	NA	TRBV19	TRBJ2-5	CASSKAIQETQYF	TGTGCCAGTAGTAAGGCAATCCAAGAGACCCAGTACTTC
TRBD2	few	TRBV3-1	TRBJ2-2	CASSPGRAREVGELFF	TGTGCCAGCAGCCCGGGGAGGGCGCGAGAGGTCGGGGAGCTGTTTTTT